This T cell receptor (beta chain) was documented in a study of blood T cell repertoires in COVID-19. Across the study: The United States, Italy and Spain supplied acute and convalescent COVID-19 samples. From T cells, B-cell-depleted T cells, or PBMCs came the material, which was cDNA or gDNA.

This clone was seen a few times. Authors' analysis steps: Nucleated cell counts were estimated from reference gene primer amplification. Clones were sequenced by immunoSEQ multiplex PCR, and TCRdb holds only the in-frame ones, with some missing. V and J calls and clone size are those listed in that table; D and trimming were worked out from the DNA. In the table there are 210,000 or so clones, more than 80% of which are singletons. This CDR3 comprises 20 residues. Germline CDR1 and CDR2: MDHEN and SYDVKM. With V trimmed by 8 bases and J by 5 bases, 17 bases remained unmatched. The gene calls are TRBV28 and TRBJ2-2; 16 bases map to TRBD2. The sequence derives from an elderly woman with acute or convalescent COVID-19. Sample: peripheral blood. The DNA for the CDR3 is TGTGCCAGCCACCTGAGGGGGGGACTAGCGGGAGGGCCTCGGACCGGGGAGCTGTTTTTT. Translated: CASHLRGGLAGGPRTGELFF.